The 12 T cell receptor beta chains in this list originate from one sample, sequenced in a study of T cells in Graves' hyperthyroidism and ophthalmopathy. Authors of the study amplified TCR beta CDR3 regions from RNA transcripts. TCR CDR3 regions were first amplified by RT-PCR with HTBI primers. TCRdb recomputed calls from the multiplex PCR reads with MiXCR, one row per CDR3 protein. Among under 400,000 distinct CDR3 sequences listed, less than 20% were seen once. Specimen: blood. All receptors come from a woman aged 40 to 49 with Graves' ophthalmopathy.

The table lists this clonotype with a count of one. The V gene is TRBV27, the J gene TRBJ2-7; 10 positions agree with TRBD1. V lost 8 bases and J lost 5; bases outside the gene matches: 6. CDR1 and CDR2 from the germline V gene are MNHEY and SMNVEV (reference sequence). CDR3 size: 13 residues. The CDR3 DNA sequence: TGTGCCAGCCGAAGGGACAGGGGCCACGAGCAGTACTTC. This translates into CASRRDRGHEQYF.

This clonotype showed up many times. The V call is TRBV12-3 or TRBV12-4, the J call TRBJ2-7; tentatively, D is TRBD2 (5 bases). Trimming cost V 5 bases and J 7 bases, with 12 bases left between them. The CDR3 extends over 12 amino acids. The CDR3 DNA reads TGTGCCAGCAGTCCCCATGGGGAGGAGCAGTACTTC. Residues: CASSPHGEEQYF.

In this sample, this clonotype turned up a few times. This sequence joins TRBV15 and TRBJ2-7, with D perhaps given as TRBD1 or TRBD2 (5 bases each). The CDR3 runs to 13 residues. Trimming cost V 8 bases and J 1 base, with 12 bases left between them. Per the germline V gene, CDR1 is LNHNV and CDR2 is YYDKDF (reference sequence). The CDR3 DNA reads TGTGCCACCCGCCGGGACGGATCCTACGAGCAGTACTTC. Translating gives CATRRDGSYEQYF.

The chain uses TRBV6-1 and TRBJ2-7; 9 nucleotides agree with TRBD1. The ends lost 8 bases at V and 1 base at J; junction bases unmatched: 6. CDR1 and CDR2 from the germline V gene are MNHNS and SASEGT. This CDR3 region has 14 residues. CDR3 nucleotide sequence: TGTGCCAGCTGCGCGACAGGGGGGTCCTACGAGCAGTACTTC. It encodes CASCATGGSYEQYF.

This clonotype has ten or more counts. The V call is TRBV4-1, the J call TRBJ1-1, with TRBD1 matching 10 bases. The V segment lost 1 base and the J segment 3 bases; nucleotides outside the gene matches: 5. The germline V gene has CDR1 MGHRA and CDR2 YSYEKL. CDR3 length: 16 residues. The CDR3 bases are TGCGCCAGCAGCCAAGGACAGGGGGCAAGAGACACTGAAGCTTTCTTT. Residues: CASSQGQGARDTEAFF.

This clonotype was seen ten or more times. The chain links TRBV10-3 to TRBJ1-2; D is ambiguous. Germline CDR1 is ENHRY and CDR2 is SYGVKD. The CDR3 extends over 12 amino acids. V was shortened by 0 bases and J by 3 bases, with 2 bases between the two germline ends. Here the CDR3 reads CAISESDYGYTF. Here the CDR3 DNA reads TGTGCCATCAGTGAGTCTGACTATGGCTACACCTTC.

This clonotype has ten or more counts. This rearrangement joins TRBV29-1 to TRBJ2-5; TRBD1 aligns across 9 bases. This CDR3 has 15 amino acids. Germline V CDR1 and CDR2: SQVTM, ANQGSEA. J was trimmed by 1 base and V by 4 bases; bases with no gene match: 7. In DNA, the CDR3 is TGCAGCGTTGTAGGGGGGACAGGGACCCAAGAGACCCAGTACTTC. This translates into CSVVGGTGTQETQYF.

The V gene is TRBV12-3 or TRBV12-4, the J gene TRBJ1-2, with 8 bases lining up with TRBD1. The CDR3 covers 14 residues. Germline trimming cut 5 bases from V and 3 bases from J; bases unmatched to any gene: 5. CDR3 sequence reads: CASSRQGRYYGYTF. The CDR3 DNA reads TGTGCCAGCAGTAGACAGGGGCGATACTATGGCTACACCTTC.

This clonotype has only a few counts. DNA for the CDR3: TGTGCCAGCAGCTTCGATAATTCACCCCTCCACTTT. Amino acid sequence: CASSFDNSPLHF. The rearrangement uses TRBV7-8 and TRBJ1-6; no definite D call. This CDR3 has 12 residues. V was shortened by 3 bases and J by 5 bases, with 2 bases between the two germline ends. Germline V gives CDR1 SGHVS, CDR2 FQNEAQ.

The chain joins TRBV18 to TRBJ2-5, with D hard to call. The V end lost 1 base, the J end lost 5 bases, and 11 bases lay between the germline ends. This CDR3 is 14 amino acids long. CDR1 and CDR2 from the germline V gene are KGHSH and LQKENI. The CDR3 coding sequence is TGTGCCAGCTCACCACTTACCGGTATTGAGACCCAGTACTTC. It translates to CASSPLTGIETQYF.

To note about this clonotype: Its ends do not fully match the called genes, so a read error is possible. The CDR3 DNA is TGCAGTGCTAGTCGGGGGACTATCGGGCTCCCCTACGAGCAGTCCTTC. Translation: CSASRGTIGLPYEQSF. V usage is TRBV20-1 and J usage is TRBJ2-7, with 7 positions matching TRBD2. Germline CDR1 reads DFQATT; CDR2 reads SNEGSKA (reference sequence). The CDR3 totals 16 residues.

This clonotype occurred many times. The chain links TRBV27 to TRBJ1-2; perhaps TRBD1 as D (5 bases). The CDR3 covers 14 residues. The V and J ends lost 4 bases and 8 bases respectively, with 17 bases between them. CDR1 is MNHEY and CDR2 is SMNVEV in the germline V gene (reference sequence). CDR3 region: CASSSLAGLPGYTF. As DNA, the CDR3 is TGTGCCAGCAGTTCCCTTGCGGGACTTCCCGGCTACACCTTC.